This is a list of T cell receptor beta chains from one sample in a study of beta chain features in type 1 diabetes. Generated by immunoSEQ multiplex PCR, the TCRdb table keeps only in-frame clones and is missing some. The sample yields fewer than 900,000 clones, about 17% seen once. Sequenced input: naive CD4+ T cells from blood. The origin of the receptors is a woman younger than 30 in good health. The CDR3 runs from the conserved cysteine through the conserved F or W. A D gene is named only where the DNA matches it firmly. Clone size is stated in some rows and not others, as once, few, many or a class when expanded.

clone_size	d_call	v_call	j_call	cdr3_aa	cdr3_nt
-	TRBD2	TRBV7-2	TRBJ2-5	CASSTQLAGEGETQYF	TGTGCCAGCAGCACCCAACTAGCGGGAGAGGGAGAGACCCAGTACTTC
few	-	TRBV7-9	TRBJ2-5	CASSLGGPSQETQYF	TGTGCCAGCAGCTTAGGGGGACCTTCGCAAGAGACCCAGTACTTC
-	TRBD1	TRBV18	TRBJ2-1	CASSPLGTGSNEQFF	TGTGCCAGCTCACCGCTTGGGACAGGGTCGAATGAGCAGTTCTTC
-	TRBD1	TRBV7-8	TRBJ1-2	CASSLRAQGAGGYTF	TGTGCCAGCAGCTTAAGGGCACAGGGGGCGGGAGGCTACACCTTC
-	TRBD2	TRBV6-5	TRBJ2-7	CASSYSSSGYEQYF	TGTGCCAGCAGTTACTCGTCTAGCGGATACGAGCAGTACTTC
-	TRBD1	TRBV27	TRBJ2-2	CASRSDRVHTGELFF	TGTGCCAGCAGATCAGACAGGGTCCACACCGGGGAGCTGTTTTTT
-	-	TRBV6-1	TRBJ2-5	CASSPLSAYQETQYF	TGTGCCAGCAGCCCGCTTAGTGCCTACCAAGAGACCCAGTACTTC
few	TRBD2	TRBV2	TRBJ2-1	CASSPGLAGVGEQFF	TGTGCCAGCAGTCCGGGACTAGCGGGAGTGGGTGAGCAGTTCTTC
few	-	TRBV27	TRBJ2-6	CASSSRGGSSGANVLTF	TGTGCCAGCAGTTCTCGAGGGGGGAGCTCTGGGGCCAACGTCCTGACTTTC
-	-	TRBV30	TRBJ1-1	CAWRPPRSGVHTEAFF	TGTGCCTGGAGGCCCCCCCGAAGTGGGGTACACACTGAAGCTTTCTTT
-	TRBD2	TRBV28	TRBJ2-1	CASRLAGGTYNEQFF	TGTGCCAGCAGGTTAGCGGGGGGCACCTACAATGAGCAGTTCTTC
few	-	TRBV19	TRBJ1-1	CASWGKRAFF	TGTGCCAGTTGGGGTAAGAGGGCTTTCTTT
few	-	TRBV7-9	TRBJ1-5	CASSLSGNQPQHF	TGTGCCAGCAGCTTATCAGGGAATCAGCCCCAGCATTTT
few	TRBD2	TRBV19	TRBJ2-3	CASSRESGMSTDTQYF	TGTGCCAGTAGTAGAGAAAGCGGGATGAGCACAGATACGCAGTATTTT
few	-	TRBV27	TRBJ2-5	CASSRDFSAQETQYF	TGTGCCAGCAGTCGGGACTTTTCCGCCCAAGAGACCCAGTACTTC